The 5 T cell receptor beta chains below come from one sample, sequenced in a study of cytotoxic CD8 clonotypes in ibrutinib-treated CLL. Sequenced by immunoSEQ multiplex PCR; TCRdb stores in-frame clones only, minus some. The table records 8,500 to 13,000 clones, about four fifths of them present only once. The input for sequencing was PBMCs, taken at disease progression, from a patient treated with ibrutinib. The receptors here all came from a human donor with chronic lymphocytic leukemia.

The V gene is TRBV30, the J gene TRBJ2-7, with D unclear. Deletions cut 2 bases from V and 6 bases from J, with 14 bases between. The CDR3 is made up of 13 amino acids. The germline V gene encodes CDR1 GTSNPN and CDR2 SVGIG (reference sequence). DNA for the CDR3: TGTGCCTGGAGTCGACGGACGTTAGGCGAGCAGTACTTC. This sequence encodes CAWSRRTLGEQYF.

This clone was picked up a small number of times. DNA of the CDR3: TGTGCCAGCAGTTTATTAGGGACTAACACAGATACGCAGTATTTT. Its protein is CASSLLGTNTDTQYF. The chain couples TRBV27 to TRBJ2-3, with 7 bases identical to TRBD2. V trimming: 1 base; J trimming: 2 bases; junction bases outside the gene matches: 3. The CDR3 runs to 15 residues. The V gene's germline CDR1 is MNHEY and CDR2 SMNVEV (reference sequence).

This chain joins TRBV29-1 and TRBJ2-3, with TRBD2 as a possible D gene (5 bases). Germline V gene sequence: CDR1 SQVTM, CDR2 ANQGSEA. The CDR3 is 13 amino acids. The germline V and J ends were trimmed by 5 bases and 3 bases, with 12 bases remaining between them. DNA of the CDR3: TGCAGCGTTTCGGCGGGCGGGACAGATACGCAGTATTTT. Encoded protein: CSVSAGGTDTQYF.

CDR3 coding DNA: TGTGCCAGCAGCACCCCCGCGGGGGGGCGGGAGAGGGGCACAGATACGCAGTATTTT. This translates into CASSTPAGGRERGTDTQYF. The chain combines TRBV7-3 with TRBJ2-3; 9 bases align to TRBD2. This CDR3 has 19 amino acids. The V and J ends lost 5 bases and 1 base, in that order; junction bases with no gene match: 16. CDR1 SGHTA and CDR2 FQGTGA come from the germline V gene.

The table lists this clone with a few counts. CDR3 amino acids: CAISGSSRANGLAESYEQYF. DNA of the CDR3: TGTGCCATCAGTGGGTCATCACGGGCGAATGGACTAGCGGAATCCTACGAGCAGTACTTC. V is TRBV10-3 and J is TRBJ2-7, with 10 bases matching TRBD2. Germline lookup yields CDR1 ENHRY and CDR2 SYGVKD. The CDR3 sequence is 20 residues long. V trimming: 4 bases; J trimming: 1 base; junction bases outside the gene matches: 19.